The sequence of this T cell receptor beta chain was determined in a study of T cells after yellow fever vaccination. By 5'RACE template switching, TCR cDNA was produced, with a universal primer site and UMIs added in the process. TCRdb re-derived calls from the 5' RACE reads in MiXCR, one entry per CDR3 protein. The table records 100,000 to 150,000 distinct CDR3 sequences, approximately 8.4% of them present only once. Study observations and caveats: Clones that expanded after primary vaccination mostly reappeared after the booster (96% CD4, 70% to 90% CD8). A small share of clonotypes appeared in both CD4 and CD8 compartments. FACS-sorted repertoires could contain abundant clonotypes contaminating from the bulk population.

A note on this clonotype: The antigen is unknown.

This sequence originates from a man aged 18 to 29 who received the YFV17D yellow fever vaccine. The sample in question was CD8+ T cells sorted from PBMCs, obtained on the day of the yellow fever booster vaccination.

Here the CDR3 DNA reads TGCGCCAGCAGCCCGGGGACAGCCTACCAAGAGACCCAGTACTTC. Translating it yields CASSPGTAYQETQYF. V usage is TRBV5-1 and J usage is TRBJ2-5; 7 bases match TRBD1. Germline CDR1 is SGHRS and CDR2 is YFSETQ. The J segment lost 0 bases and the V segment lost 4 bases, leaving 6 bases of the junction unmatched. The CDR3 covers 15 residues.